A single sample gave rise to the 14 T cell receptor beta chains below, sequenced in a study of Ad26.COV2.S vaccination and SARS-CoV-2 variants. Method: immunoSEQ multiplex PCR; TCRdb's copy keeps in-frame clones and lacks some. The sample has approximately 480,000 clones; 87% are singletons. As for treatment: around 19 received Ad26.COV2.S at low or high dose, single or two shots; five or six received placebo; per-sample allocation not given. Day 63 following the first vaccine or placebo injection was when the samples were taken. Sequencing used peripheral blood, obtained in a trial of Ad26.COV2.S vaccine versus placebo. The receptors come from a person aged 18-65 years who received the Ad26.COV2.S COVID-19 vaccine or a placebo.

V and J are TRBV4-2 and TRBJ2-5; 7 nucleotides line up with TRBD1. Trimming removed 3 bases from V and 2 bases from J; junction bases left unmatched: 6. Germline V gene lookup returns CDR1 LGHNA and CDR2 YNFKEQ. CDR3 length equals 15 residues. CDR3 in DNA: TGTGCCAGCAGCCAGCACAGGGGAAATCAAGAGACCCAGTACTTC. Translation: CASSQHRGNQETQYF.

The chain is built from TRBV19 and TRBJ2-1, with 10 bases lining up with TRBD2. The V gene end was trimmed by 6 bases and the J gene end by 2 bases; junction bases not matched to a gene: 7. The germline V gene encodes CDR1 LNHDA and CDR2 SQIVND (reference sequence). The CDR3 has 16 amino acids. CDR3 region: CASRSSGRVTYNEQFF. DNA for the CDR3: TGTGCCAGTAGGTCCAGCGGGAGGGTAACCTACAATGAGCAGTTCTTC.

In its sample, this clone was seen once. The chain has TRBV6-2 or TRBV6-3 and TRBJ2-6; 7 nucleotides align to TRBD2. The trim removed 1 base at V and 1 base at J, leaving 4 bases unmatched. This CDR3 spans 17 amino acids. Germline V CDR1 and CDR2: MNHEY, SVGEGT. This CDR3 is CASSYLGGSSGANVLTF. In DNA form, the CDR3 reads TGTGCCAGCAGTTACTTGGGGGGGTCATCTGGGGCCAACGTCCTGACTTTC.

This chain connects TRBV29-1 to TRBJ2-7, with D hard to call. Germline values: CDR1 SQVTM, CDR2 ANQGSEA. This CDR3 spans 13 amino acids. V lost 0 bases and J 3 bases, leaving 9 bases between the germline ends. The CDR3 region is CSVEELGDYEQYF. The CDR3 region has the DNA TGCAGCGTTGAAGAATTAGGAGACTACGAGCAGTACTTC.

The V and J genes are TRBV28 and TRBJ1-1; D may be TRBD1 (5 bases). Germline V gene lookup returns CDR1 MDHEN and CDR2 SYDVKM. Trimming cost V 4 bases and J 2 bases, with 17 bases left between them. The CDR3 covers 16 residues. CDR3 sequence reads: CASSSRWGPTNTEAFF. CDR3 nucleotide sequence: TGTGCCAGCAGTTCGCGGTGGGGCCCCACAAACACTGAAGCTTTCTTT.

This chain connects TRBV3-1 (or the pseudogene TRBV3-2) to TRBJ1-1, with 7 bases matching TRBD1. Germline values: CDR1 LGHDT, CDR2 YNNKEL (reference sequence). V lost 4 bases, J lost 1 base, and 6 bases stayed unmatched. The CDR3 is 15 amino acids. CDR3 amino acids: CASSPYRQGNTEAFF. The CDR3 DNA reads as TGTGCCAGCAGCCCATACAGACAGGGGAACACTGAAGCTTTCTTT.

The chain combines TRBV28 with TRBJ2-5; either TRBD1 or TRBD2 may supply D (5 bases each). The ends were cut back, 6 bases at V and 5 bases at J, with 13 bases in the middle. This CDR3 is built from 13 residues. Germline V gives CDR1 MDHEN, CDR2 SYDVKM. The CDR3 DNA follows: TGTGCCAGCAGACCGGGACCCCATGAGACCCAGTACTTC. This sequence encodes CASRPGPHETQYF.

This clone was recorded only once. V usage is TRBV9 and J usage is TRBJ2-7, with unresolved D. V shed 0 bases and J shed 2 bases, with 15 bases lying between them. The CDR3 has 16 amino acids. CDR1 and CDR2 (germline): SGDLS, YYNGEE. Here the CDR3 DNA reads TGTGCCAGCAGCGTAGGGGCAGGACCAACCCCCTACGAGCAGTACTTC. As protein: CASSVGAGPTPYEQYF.

The J gene is TRBJ2-2, the V gene TRBV9, with unresolved D. This CDR3 spans 13 amino acids. Germline-derived CDR1 and CDR2 are SGDLS and YYNGEE. The V end was cut by 4 bases, the J end by 5 bases, with 9 bases between. Written as DNA, the CDR3 is TGTGCCAGCAGCCCCCTGGTTACCGGGGAGCTGTTTTTT. Amino acid sequence: CASSPLVTGELFF.

This rearrangement joins TRBV28 to TRBJ1-1, with TRBD1 identical over 7 bases. The CDR3 runs to 16 residues. J was trimmed by 0 bases and V by 6 bases; bases with no gene match: 10. Germline-derived CDR1 and CDR2 are MDHEN and SYDVKM. The CDR3 spells CASSRTGVRVNTEAFF. As DNA, the CDR3 is TGTGCCAGCAGCAGAACAGGGGTGAGGGTGAACACTGAAGCTTTCTTT.

This clone was observed a single time. This chain joins TRBV19 and TRBJ2-6; weak D call: TRBD2 (6 bases). V shed 6 bases and J shed 0 bases, with 15 bases lying between them. This CDR3 region has 17 residues. Germline V gene sequence: CDR1 LNHDA, CDR2 SQIVND (reference sequence). CDR3 protein: CASSLRMRDSGANVLTF. CDR3 DNA sequence: TGTGCCAGTAGCCTGAGGATGCGGGACTCTGGGGCCAACGTCCTGACTTTC.

The V gene is TRBV28, the J gene TRBJ2-2, with TRBD2 matching 11 bases. V shed 6 bases and J 5 bases; nucleotides not matched to a gene: 5. CDR3 length: 15 amino acids. Germline lookup yields CDR1 MDHEN and CDR2 SYDVKM. The CDR3, as DNA: TGTGCCAGCAGAACTAGCGGGAGATGGACCGGGGAGCTGTTTTTT. It codes for CASRTSGRWTGELFF.

The genes are TRBV18 and TRBJ2-7; 8 bases line up with TRBD2. Unmatched junction bases numbered 11, after V lost 4 bases and J lost 6 bases. CDR3 length: 15 amino acids. The germline gives CDR1 KGHSH, CDR2 LQKENI. CDR3 bases: TGTGCCAGCTCACAACAGTCAGCGGGAGTAGGCGAGCAGTACTTC. Translated: CASSQQSAGVGEQYF.

The J gene is TRBJ2-4, the V gene TRBV19, with D perhaps matching TRBD2 (5 bases). The CDR3 runs to 13 residues. V lost 5 bases and J lost 8, with 13 bases in between. Germline V lookup: CDR1 LNHDA, CDR2 SQIVND (reference sequence). CDR3 sequence: CASSEGYPHIQYF. In DNA, the CDR3 is TGTGCCAGTAGTGAGGGTTACCCCCACATTCAGTACTTC.